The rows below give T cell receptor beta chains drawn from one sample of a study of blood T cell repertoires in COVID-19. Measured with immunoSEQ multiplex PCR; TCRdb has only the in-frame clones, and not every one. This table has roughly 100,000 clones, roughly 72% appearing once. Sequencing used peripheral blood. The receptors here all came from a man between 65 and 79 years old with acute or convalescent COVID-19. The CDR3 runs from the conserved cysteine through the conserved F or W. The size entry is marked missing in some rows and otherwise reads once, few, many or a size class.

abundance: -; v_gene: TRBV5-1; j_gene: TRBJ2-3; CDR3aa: CASSLGTGNTDTQYF
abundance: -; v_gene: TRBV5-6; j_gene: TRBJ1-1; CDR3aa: CASSPHPGIEAFF
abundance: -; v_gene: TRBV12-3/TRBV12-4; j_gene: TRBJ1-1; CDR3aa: CASSFDSYTEAFF
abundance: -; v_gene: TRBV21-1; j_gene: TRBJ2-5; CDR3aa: CASSKTGPAWNETQYF
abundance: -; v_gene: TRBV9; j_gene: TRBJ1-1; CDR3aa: CASSELLTPNTEAFF
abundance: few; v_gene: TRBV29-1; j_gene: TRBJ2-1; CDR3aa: CSADRGSYNEQFF
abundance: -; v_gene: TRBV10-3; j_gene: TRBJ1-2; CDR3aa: CAISESQGRGYTF
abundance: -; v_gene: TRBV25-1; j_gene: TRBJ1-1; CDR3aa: CASGKDSFTEAFF
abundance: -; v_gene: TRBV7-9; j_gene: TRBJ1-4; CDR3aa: CASSLTTGTMGEKLFF
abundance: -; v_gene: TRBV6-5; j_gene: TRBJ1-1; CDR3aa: CASRQGLGTEAFF
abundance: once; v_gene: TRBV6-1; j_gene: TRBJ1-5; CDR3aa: CASSDRTVSNQPQHF
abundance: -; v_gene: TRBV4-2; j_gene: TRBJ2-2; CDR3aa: CASSQTSSGNTGELFF
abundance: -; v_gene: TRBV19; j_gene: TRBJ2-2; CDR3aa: CASSILYRDTMRTGELFF
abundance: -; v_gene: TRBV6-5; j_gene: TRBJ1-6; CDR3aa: CASSKTSNSPLHF
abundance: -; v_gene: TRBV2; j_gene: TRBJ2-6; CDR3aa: CASSEDRAYSGANVLTF
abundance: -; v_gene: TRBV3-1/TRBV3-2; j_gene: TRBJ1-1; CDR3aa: CASSQVEGAAFF
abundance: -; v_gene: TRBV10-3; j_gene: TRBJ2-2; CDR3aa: CAIRSTGPIATGELFF
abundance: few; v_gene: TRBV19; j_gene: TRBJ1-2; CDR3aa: CASSVGQGTYGYTF
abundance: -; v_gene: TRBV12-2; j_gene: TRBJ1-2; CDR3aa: CASRLNSGFDGGYTF
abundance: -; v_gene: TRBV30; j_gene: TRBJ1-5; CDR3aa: CAWSTGTLLYSNQPQHF
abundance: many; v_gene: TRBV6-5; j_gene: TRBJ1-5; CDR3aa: CASSKQENQPQHF
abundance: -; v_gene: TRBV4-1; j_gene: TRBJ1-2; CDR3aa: CASSQDDRGGYGYTF
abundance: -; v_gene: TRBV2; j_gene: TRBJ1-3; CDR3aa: CASSEGGAGNTIYF
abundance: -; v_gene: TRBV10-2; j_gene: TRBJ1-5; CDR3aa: CASSETGGNQPQHF
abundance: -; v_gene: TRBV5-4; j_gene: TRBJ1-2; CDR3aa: CASSFETGAGYTF
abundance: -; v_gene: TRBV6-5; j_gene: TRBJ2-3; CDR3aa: CASNQLAGATDTQYF
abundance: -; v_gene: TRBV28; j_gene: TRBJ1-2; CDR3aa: CASRTGTNYGYTF
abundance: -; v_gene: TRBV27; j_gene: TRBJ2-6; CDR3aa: CASMGQGRTGANVLTF
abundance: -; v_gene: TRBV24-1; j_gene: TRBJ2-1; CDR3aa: CATSDSGQGRMYEQFF
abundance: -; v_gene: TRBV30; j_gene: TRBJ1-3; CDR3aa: CAWSVSGALGNTIYF
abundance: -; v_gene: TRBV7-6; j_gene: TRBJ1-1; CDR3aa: CASSLEEEPDTEAFF
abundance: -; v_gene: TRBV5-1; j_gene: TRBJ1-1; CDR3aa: CASSLGQGTNTEAFF
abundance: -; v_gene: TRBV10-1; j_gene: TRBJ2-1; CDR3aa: CASSDPGLARDEQFF
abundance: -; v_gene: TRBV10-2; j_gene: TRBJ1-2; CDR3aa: CASSDRNRGNYGYTF
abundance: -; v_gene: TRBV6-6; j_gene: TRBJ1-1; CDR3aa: CASKGGGLNTEAFF
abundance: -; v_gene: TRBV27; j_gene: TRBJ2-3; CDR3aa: CASGLQGDTQYF
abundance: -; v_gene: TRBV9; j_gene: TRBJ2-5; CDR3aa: CASSVAPAGAQETQYF
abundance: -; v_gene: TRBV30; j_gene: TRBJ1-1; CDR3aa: CAWRMTIRTEAFF
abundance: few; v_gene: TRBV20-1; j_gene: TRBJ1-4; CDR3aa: CSASGGTGINEKLFF
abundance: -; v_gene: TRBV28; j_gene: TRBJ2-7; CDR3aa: CASSQTGDYEQYF
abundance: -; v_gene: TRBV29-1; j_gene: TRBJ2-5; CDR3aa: CSVLTDQETQYF
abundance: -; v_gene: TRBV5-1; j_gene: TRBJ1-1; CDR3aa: CASSPTRTGGNTEAFF
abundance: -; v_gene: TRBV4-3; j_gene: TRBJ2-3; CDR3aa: CPTSPRGAKTSGRHSDTQYF
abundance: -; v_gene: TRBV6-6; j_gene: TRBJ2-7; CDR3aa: CASWTASSYEQYF
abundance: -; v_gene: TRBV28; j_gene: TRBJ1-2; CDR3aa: CASSLADRRYGYTF
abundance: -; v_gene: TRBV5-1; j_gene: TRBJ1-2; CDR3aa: CASSPSEGIYGYTF
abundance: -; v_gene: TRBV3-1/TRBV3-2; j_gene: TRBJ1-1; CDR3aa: CASRQGARAEAFF
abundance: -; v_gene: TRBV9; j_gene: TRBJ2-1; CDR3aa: CASSAPDRGPGSYNEQFF
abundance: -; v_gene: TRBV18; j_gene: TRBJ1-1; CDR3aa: CASSPQQGNTEAFF
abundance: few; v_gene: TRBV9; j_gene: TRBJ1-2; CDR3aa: CASSVGEGEGYGYTF
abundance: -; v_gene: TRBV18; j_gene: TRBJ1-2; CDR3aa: CASSPPQDSTLDREGKGYTF
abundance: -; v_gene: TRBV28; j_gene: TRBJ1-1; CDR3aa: CASSPPQVTEAFF
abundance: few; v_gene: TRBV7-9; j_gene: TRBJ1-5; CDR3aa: CASSSSHSNQPQHF
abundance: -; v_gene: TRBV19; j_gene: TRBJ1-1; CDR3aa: CASSPERQGGKDTEAFF
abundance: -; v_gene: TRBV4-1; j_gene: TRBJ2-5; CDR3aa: CASSHPGLAGGPGKETQYF
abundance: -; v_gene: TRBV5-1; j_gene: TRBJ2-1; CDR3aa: CASSWGASGGNEQFF
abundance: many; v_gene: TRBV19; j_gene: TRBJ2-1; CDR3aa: CASSLRDYNEQFF
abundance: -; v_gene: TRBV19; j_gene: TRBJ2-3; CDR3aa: CASSIETSGRSAQYF